The present T cell receptor (beta chain) was sequenced within a study of CXCR3-negative and CXCR3-positive naive CD8 T cells. Background on the study: Libraries each contributed about 1.5 +/- 0.3 million TRB reads, for around 130 million in total.

UMI-labeled 5' RACE TRB cDNA libraries were prepared from the cells. TCRdb derives one entry per CDR3 protein from the 5' RACE reads, leaving out DNA. The specimen's table records about 130,000 distinct CDR3 sequences. Germline lookup yields CDR1 SGHVS and CDR2 FNYEAQ. The CDR3 covers 11 residues. Sequencing was done on a sample of naive CXCR3- CD8+ T cells from blood. Subset denoted: CD45RO-CCR7+CD27+CD95- naive CD8+ T cells lacking CXCR3 (TNR3-). The receptor was isolated from a human donor in good health. Some clones in this sample may be carry-over from other donors' samples. This chain connects TRBV7-6 to TRBJ1-1. Here the CDR3 reads CASRGGTEAFF.